This T cell receptor beta chain is from a study of blood T cell repertoires in COVID-19. Clones were sequenced by immunoSEQ multiplex PCR, and TCRdb holds only the in-frame ones, with some missing. The sample has 23,000 or so clones, approximately 92% seen once. From germline, CDR1 is SGHRS and CDR2 YFSETQ. This CDR3 is built from 15 residues. J gave up 3 bases and V 0 bases, and 6 bases lay outside the gene matches. The TCR was taken from a human donor in a cohort sampled during active COVID-19. Sequenced: peripheral blood. The chain has TRBV5-1 and TRBJ2-7; 7 bases map to TRBD2. The CDR3 DNA is TGCGCCAGCAGCTTGGCCCTTCGGGGGGACTACGAGCAGTACTTC. Its protein is CASSLALRGDYEQYF.